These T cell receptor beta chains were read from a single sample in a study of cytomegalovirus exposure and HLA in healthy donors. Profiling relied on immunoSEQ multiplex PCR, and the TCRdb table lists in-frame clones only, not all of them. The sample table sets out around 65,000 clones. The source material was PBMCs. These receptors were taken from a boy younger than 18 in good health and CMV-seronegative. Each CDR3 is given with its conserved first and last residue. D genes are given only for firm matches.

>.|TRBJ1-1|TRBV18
TGTGCCAGCTCACAGTCGGAAGGGAGTTCAACTGAAGCTTTCTTT
CASSQSEGSSTEAFF
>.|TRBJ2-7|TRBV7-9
TGTGCCAGCAGCCCGAACCCCGGACAGAAGGGCGAGCAGTACTTC
CASSPNPGQKGEQYF
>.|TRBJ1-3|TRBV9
TGTGCCAGCAGCGTAGGTGACAGTACTGGAAACACCATATATTTT
CASSVGDSTGNTIYF
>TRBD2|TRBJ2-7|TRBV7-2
TGTGCCAGCAGCTTAGTGCGGGGGAGCTCCTACGAGCAGTACTTC
CASSLVRGSSYEQYF
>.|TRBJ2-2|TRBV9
TGTGCCAGCAGCGTCACGGGAGGGGGCCTTAGTGGGCTGTTTTTT
CASSVTGGGLSGLFF
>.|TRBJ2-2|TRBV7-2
TGTGCCAGCAGCGGGACACCGCCGAACACCGGGGAGCTGTTTTTT
CASSGTPPNTGELFF
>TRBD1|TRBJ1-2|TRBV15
TGTGCCACCAGCAGGAAACAGGGGGGAGATGGCTACACCTTC
CATSRKQGGDGYTF
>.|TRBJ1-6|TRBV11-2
TGTGCCAGCAGCCCTGGAATAGGGGAACGATCACCCCTCCACTTT
CASSPGIGERSPLHF
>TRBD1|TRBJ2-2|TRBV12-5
TGTGCTAGTGGCCTCGGGACAGGCTGGAACACCGGGGAGCTGTTTTTT
CASGLGTGWNTGELFF
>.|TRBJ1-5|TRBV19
TGTGCCAGTAGTACCGACAGTAAAAATCAGCCCCAGCATTTT
CASSTDSKNQPQHF